The present T cell receptor (beta chain) was sequenced within a study of T cell responses to AZD1222 COVID-19 vaccine. This clone was picked up a small number of times. Its antigen is unknown. TCRdb's table, derived via immunoSEQ multiplex PCR, lists solely in-frame clones and lacks some. The repertoire holds under 30,000 clones, with about nine tenths as singletons. Study results and limitations: Within unmutated variant regions lay the reported targets of nearly half of spike-specific TCRs.

V was shortened by 3 bases and J by 11 bases, with 10 bases between the two germline ends. The V gene's germline CDR1 is MDHEN and CDR2 SYDVKM. CDR3 size: 12 residues. This chain connects TRBV28 to TRBJ1-4; no definite D call. The source is an adult who received the AZD1222 COVID-19 vaccine. The sample was peripheral blood, taken 28 days after the second AZD1222 dose. The CDR3 DNA is TGTGCCAGCAGTTTTAAGGGATGGAAACTGTTTTTT. Protein sequence: CASSFKGWKLFF.